A single sample is the source of the 29 T cell receptor beta chains below, sequenced in a study of T cells in localized non-small cell lung cancer. TCRdb's copy holds only in-frame clones and misses some; the assay was immunoSEQ multiplex PCR. Of more than 2,500 clones in the sample, 25% were seen once. Sequencing used lung tumor tissue, obtained before any cancer treatment. The source of these receptors is a male donor at least 60 years old with stage I lung adenocarcinoma.

This clone was found once. The V call is TRBV5-1, the J call TRBJ2-7; 10 bases are shared with TRBD2. V lost 3 bases to trimming and J lost 5 bases; unmatched junction nucleotides: 8. The germline gives CDR1 SGHRS, CDR2 YFSETQ. The CDR3 is 15 residues long. The CDR3 nucleotides read TGCGCCAGCAGCTCCCCACTAGCGGGGCTAAACGAGCAGTACTTC. Translation: CASSSPLAGLNEQYF.

This clone has just one count. V and J are TRBV10-2 and TRBJ2-4; the match to TRBD1 covers 9 bases. Germline V gene sequence: CDR1 WSHSY, CDR2 SAAADI. The CDR3 totals 14 residues. V shed 5 bases and J 11 bases; nucleotides not matched to a gene: 10. The CDR3, as DNA: TGCGCCAGCAGTACTACAGGGGGCAAAGCGGTTCAGTACTTC. Its protein is CASSTTGGKAVQYF.

In its sample, this clone was seen a few times. This chain uses TRBV10-2 with TRBJ2-1; TRBD2 matches 8 bases. Germline V gene sequence: CDR1 WSHSY, CDR2 SAAADI. The CDR3 is made up of 17 amino acids. Trimming took 4 bases from V and 10 from J; bases not matched to a gene: 18. The CDR3 DNA reads as TGCGCCAGCAGTGCCAAACCCTCCCCGGGAGGGCCATGGGAGCAGTTCTTC. It yields the protein CASSAKPSPGGPWEQFF.

The chain has TRBV28 and TRBJ1-2; tentatively, D is TRBD1 (6 bases). V lost 0 bases to trimming and J lost 8 bases, with 22 bases between them. This CDR3 is 17 amino acids long. Per the germline V gene, CDR1 is MDHEN and CDR2 is SYDVKM. The CDR3 loop reads CASSLWGASGGPGGYTF. DNA of the CDR3: TGTGCCAGCAGTTTATGGGGGGCCTCGGGAGGTCCTGGGGGCTACACCTTC.

This clone has more than one count but fewer than ten. The chain uses TRBV6-9 and TRBJ1-1, with no clear D. V was cut by 5 bases and J by 5 bases, with 15 bases left in between. The V gene's germline CDR1 is MNHGY and CDR2 SVAAGI. The CDR3 is made up of 14 amino acids. The CDR3 DNA reads as TGTGCCAGCAGTGGAGCCGGAGAAGGGACTGAAGCTTTCTTT. This encodes CASSGAGEGTEAFF.

This clone was seen just once. The V and J genes are TRBV18 and TRBJ2-7; D tentatively reads TRBD1 or TRBD2 (5 bases each). V lost 4 bases to trimming and J lost 9 bases, with 22 bases between them. Germline values: CDR1 KGHSH, CDR2 LQKENI. The CDR3 runs 15 residues. The CDR3 loop reads CASSRTGTDPSRQYF. The CDR3 coding sequence is TGTGCCAGCTCACGTACCGGGACGGACCCTAGTAGGCAGTACTTC.

This chain links TRBV27 with TRBJ1-5; TRBD1 is a possible D gene (6 bases). The V gene lost 3 bases and the J gene lost 5 bases, with 26 bases spanning the gap. CDR3 length: 19 residues. Per the germline V gene, CDR1 is MNHEY and CDR2 is SMNVEV (reference sequence). The DNA of the CDR3 is TGTGCCAGCAGTTTTATTAGTCAGGGGAAAGCTTGGGTGGATCAGCCCCAGCATTTT. It codes for CASSFISQGKAWVDQPQHF.

This clone occurred a few times. The rearrangement joins TRBV29-1 to TRBJ1-5; 7 nucleotides line up with TRBD1. The trim removed 6 bases at V and 2 bases at J, leaving 4 bases unmatched. This CDR3 spans 13 amino acids. Germline-derived CDR1 and CDR2 are SQVTM and ANQGSEA. This CDR3 reads CSVVTGGNQPQHF. The CDR3 coding sequence is TGCAGCGTCGTAACAGGGGGCAATCAGCCCCAGCATTTT.

The rearrangement links TRBV30 to TRBJ2-7, with D possibly TRBD2 on 5 matching bases. Germline lookup yields CDR1 GTSNPN and CDR2 SVGIG (reference sequence). Trimming removed 4 bases at V and 6 bases at J, with 16 bases between. The CDR3 is 13 residues long. CDR3 DNA sequence: TGTGCCTGGAAAGGACGCAGGCGGGTCGAGCAGTACTTC. It translates to CAWKGRRRVEQYF.

This clone was seen a few times. The chain employs TRBV12-2 and TRBJ1-2; TRBD1 is the table's D call and was not checked against the DNA. TRBV12-2 corresponds to a pseudogene. CDR3 size: 15 residues. CDR3 in amino acids: CATSVWAGGYYGYTF. The CDR3, as DNA: TGTGCCACCTCCGTTTGGGCAGGGGGCTACTATGGCTACACCTTC.

This clone was observed a few times. Written as DNA, the CDR3 is TGTGCCAGCAGTTTCGACAGGCCAAACACCGGGGAGCTGTTTTTT. It codes for CASSFDRPNTGELFF. The V call is TRBV27, the J call TRBJ2-2; tentative D call: TRBD1 (6 bases). Deletions cut 3 bases from V and 2 bases from J, with 10 bases between. CDR3 length: 15 amino acids. Per germline, CDR1 MNHEY and CDR2 SMNVEV (reference sequence).

This chain connects TRBV25-1 to TRBJ1-3, with D perhaps TRBD1 (5 bases). V lost 5 bases to trimming and J lost 4 bases, with 6 bases between them. The CDR3 totals 12 residues. Germline assignment: CDR1 MGHDK and CDR2 SYGVNS. The CDR3 DNA reads TGTGCCAGCAGTTGGGGGGGAAACACCATATATTTT. It specifies CASSWGGNTIYF.

This sequence joins TRBV5-1 and TRBJ2-1, with TRBD1 as a possible D gene (6 bases). The CDR3 is made up of 15 amino acids. Per the germline V gene, CDR1 is SGHRS and CDR2 is YFSETQ. V lost 4 bases, J lost 8 bases, and 19 bases lay in between. CDR3 region: CASSPLSRGKHEQFF. CDR3 coding DNA: TGCGCCAGCAGCCCCCTTTCGAGGGGGAAGCATGAGCAGTTCTTC. The full variable domain, rest sourced from reference TRBV5-1 and TRBJ2-1, is KAGVTQTPRYLIKTRGQQVTLSCSPISGHRSVSWYQQTPGQGLQFLFEYFSETQRNKGNFPGRFSGRQFSNSRSEMNVSTLELGDSALYLCASSPLSRGKHEQFFGPGTRLTVL.

The V and J genes are TRBV18 and TRBJ2-5; no clear D. V dropped 6 bases and J dropped 3 bases, with 14 bases sitting between them. The CDR3 length is 14 residues. The germline CDR1 and CDR2 sequences are KGHSH and LQKENI. Written as DNA, the CDR3 is TGTGCCAGCTCCCTACGGCTTCAGGAAGAGACCCAGTACTTC. It encodes CASSLRLQEETQYF.

On this clone: The junction does not match germline at one end; this may be a read error. V gene TRBV6-8 combines with J gene TRBJ2-3; the match to TRBD1 covers 10 bases. Germline V gives CDR1 MNHGY, CDR2 SAAAGT. There are 16 residues in the CDR3. The CDR3, as DNA: TGTGCCATCAGTGGGGGGACAGGGGCCGTTGGAGATACGCAGTATTTT. As protein: CAISGGTGAVGDTQYF.

This chain connects TRBV11-3 to TRBJ1-6, with no clear D. Trimming removed 4 bases from V and 4 bases from J, with 17 bases in between. The CDR3 has 17 residues. Germline CDR1 and CDR2: SGHNT and YENEEA. The chain's CDR3 is CASSYNQRSNYNSPLHF. The CDR3 nucleotides are TGTGCCAGCAGCTACAATCAACGGAGCAATTATAATTCACCCCTCCACTTT.

This clone was recorded a few times. This chain connects TRBV28 to TRBJ1-6; D unclear. Germline V gene lookup returns CDR1 MDHEN and CDR2 SYDVKM. V was pared by 5 bases and J by 5 bases, with 16 bases between. The CDR3 totals 16 residues. Here the CDR3 reads CASSPHVWENNSPLHF. CDR3 bases: TGTGCCAGCAGTCCCCACGTTTGGGAAAATAATTCACCCCTCCACTTT.

CDR3 residues: CASSSREAPRSEAFF. The CDR3 nucleotides read TGTGCCAGCAGTTCGCGAGAGGCACCTCGCTCTGAAGCTTTCTTT. The chain is built from TRBV28 and TRBJ1-1; D remains ambiguous. This CDR3 spans 15 amino acids. The germline CDR1 and CDR2 sequences are MDHEN and SYDVKM. The ends were cut back, 4 bases at V and 6 bases at J, with 18 bases in the middle.

This clone was found a few times. The rearrangement uses TRBV11-3 and TRBJ2-3, with 7 bases that match TRBD2. The CDR3 is 17 amino acids. The ends lost 5 bases at V and 3 bases at J; junction bases unmatched: 14. The germline gives CDR1 SGHNT, CDR2 YENEEA. The CDR3 coding sequence is TGTGCCAGCAGCCCAGGGAGGGCGGGAGATAGGACAGATACGCAGTATTTT. As protein: CASSPGRAGDRTDTQYF.

This clone is labeled as large. The rearrangement joins TRBV19 to TRBJ2-2; 10 bases fit TRBD1. CDR3 size: 14 residues. The V and J ends lost 7 bases and 6 bases, in that order; junction bases with no gene match: 5. Germline lookup yields CDR1 LNHDA and CDR2 SQIVND (reference sequence). CDR3 region: CASTGTGEAGELFF. The CDR3 nucleotides read TGTGCCAGTACCGGGACAGGGGAGGCCGGGGAGCTGTTTTTT.

By proportion, this clone is large. V usage is TRBV30 and J usage is TRBJ1-1; 9 bases are shared with TRBD1. CDR1 is GTSNPN and CDR2 is SVGIG in the germline V gene (reference sequence). The CDR3 is 14 residues long. After removal of 3 bases from V and 4 bases from J, the junction contained 6 bases not matched to a gene. CDR3 DNA: TGTGCCTGGAGAATAACAGGGGGCTTCACTGAAGCTTTCTTT. Translating it yields CAWRITGGFTEAFF.

By proportion, this clone is medium-sized (0.01 to 0.1%). The chain carries TRBV11-3 and TRBJ2-3, with 7 bases aligning to TRBD2. With 8 bases clipped from V and 0 bases from J, the junction kept 5 bases outside the gene matches. Germline CDR1 reads SGHNT; CDR2 reads YENEEA. CDR3 length: 14 amino acids. The CDR3 bases are TGTGCCAGCGCCGGGACTACTAGCACAGATACGCAGTATTTT. Translating it yields CASAGTTSTDTQYF.

The CDR3 here is CASSVPGTGPVFEAFF. CDR3 bases: TGTGCCAGCAGTGTCCCCGGGACAGGGCCCGTTTTTGAAGCTTTCTTT. The chain is built from TRBV25-1 and TRBJ1-1, with TRBD1 matching 9 bases. The CDR3 has 16 amino acids. With 4 bases clipped from V and 7 bases from J, the junction kept 13 bases outside the gene matches. CDR1 is MGHDK, CDR2 SYGVNS, per germline.

This clone was seen a handful of times. Here the CDR3 reads CASSLYRGAGELFF. The CDR3 nucleotides read TGTGCCAGCAGCTTATACAGGGGGGCCGGGGAGCTGTTTTTT. This chain connects TRBV11-3 to TRBJ2-2; TRBD1 matches 8 bases. Germline V gene lookup returns CDR1 SGHNT and CDR2 YENEEA. After removal of 2 bases from V and 6 bases from J, the junction contained 2 bases not matched to a gene. CDR3 length: 14 amino acids. Complete variable domain (other parts from reference TRBV11-3 and TRBJ2-2): EAGVVQSPRYKIIEKKQPVAFWCNPISGHNTLYWYLQNLGQGPELLIRYENEEAVDDSQLPKDRFSAERLKGVDSTLKIQPAELGDSAVYLCASSLYRGAGELFFGEGSRLTVL.

This clone turned up a few times. The chain recombines TRBV6-8 with TRBJ1-5; D not resolved. CDR1 MNHGY and CDR2 SAAAGT come from the germline V gene. This CDR3 is built from 14 residues. Trimming shortened V by 9 bases and J by 5 bases, and 17 bases separated the two germline ends. The CDR3 here is CASGKSRNDQPQHF. The CDR3 DNA reads as TGTGCCAGTGGGAAGTCCCGTAATGATCAGCCCCAGCATTTT.

This clone appeared a few times. The DNA of the CDR3 is TGTGCCAGCAGCCCGGACAGGGTGGAGACCGGGGAGCTGTTTTTT. Protein: CASSPDRVETGELFF. The chain recombines TRBV11-3 with TRBJ2-2; 8 bases line up with TRBD1. This CDR3 has 15 residues. With 5 bases clipped from V and 5 bases from J, the junction kept 7 bases outside the gene matches. Per germline, CDR1 SGHNT and CDR2 YENEEA. Combining the CDR3 with reference TRBV11-3 and TRBJ2-2 gives the whole variable domain EAGVVQSPRYKIIEKKQPVAFWCNPISGHNTLYWYLQNLGQGPELLIRYENEEAVDDSQLPKDRFSAERLKGVDSTLKIQPAELGDSAVYLCASSPDRVETGELFFGEGSRLTVL.

The chain recombines TRBV19 with TRBJ2-5; 9 nucleotides agree with TRBD2. After removal of 3 bases from V and 7 bases from J, the junction contained 24 bases not matched to a gene. Germline lookup yields CDR1 LNHDA and CDR2 SQIVND (reference sequence). The CDR3 has 20 residues. Here the CDR3 reads CASSMLIWLAGRPLCRTQYF. The DNA for the CDR3 is TGTGCCAGTAGTATGCTTATTTGGCTAGCGGGACGACCGCTTTGTCGGACCCAGTACTTC.

The chain uses TRBV29-1 and TRBJ1-2; D ambiguous. The CDR3 spans 12 residues. V lost 3 bases and J lost 8, with 13 bases in between. Germline V CDR1 and CDR2: SQVTM, ANQGSEA. The CDR3 DNA sequence: TGCAGCGTTGAGCGGAGTGACCGGGGCTACACCTTC. Translation gives CSVERSDRGYTF. Full variable domain (remainder filled in from reference TRBV29-1 and TRBJ1-2): SAVISQKPSRDICQRGTSLTIQCQVDSQVTMMFWYRQQPGQSLTLIATANQGSEATYESGFVIDKFPISRPNLTFSTLTVSNMSPEDSSIYLCSVERSDRGYTFGSGTRLTVV.

The rearrangement links TRBV28 to TRBJ2-1, with 8 bases fitting TRBD2. J was trimmed by 4 bases and V by 6 bases; bases with no gene match: 11. The CDR3 has 16 amino acids. Germline-derived CDR1 and CDR2 are MDHEN and SYDVKM. This CDR3 reads CASSSIAGKMYNEQFF. For the CDR3, the DNA is TGTGCCAGCAGCTCTATAGCGGGGAAAATGTACAATGAGCAGTTCTTC. Looking up the rest from reference TRBV28 and TRBJ2-1 gives the full variable domain: DVKVTQSSRYLVKRTGEKVFLECVQDMDHENMFWYRQDPGLGLRLIYFSYDVKMKEKGDIPEGYSVSREKKERFSLILESASTNQTSMYLCASSSIAGKMYNEQFFGPGTRLTVL.